This T cell receptor (beta chain) is from a study of shared clonotypes between healthy human individuals. General observations from the study: Rarefaction curves obtained for sorted subsets showed sequencing incomplete despite large depth. The study generally estimated greater richness for naive than memory subsets.

Clones were sequenced by immunoSEQ multiplex PCR, and TCRdb holds only the in-frame ones, with some missing. The sample has fewer than 3 million clones, just under 95% seen once. Germline V gene lookup returns CDR1 MNHNY and CDR2 SVGAGI (reference sequence). There are 14 residues in the CDR3. Between the trimmed V and J ends, which lost 0 bases and 7 bases, there was a span of 11 bases. This clone has a single count. Its target is not known. This chain uses TRBV6-6 with TRBJ2-3; D gene unclear. The source of this sequence is a man younger than 35 in good health. Some clones in this sample may be carry-over from other donors' samples. The specimen was naive CD4+ T cells from PBMCs. Subset meaning: CD45RA+ positively selected. CDR3 sequence reads: CASSYSRLQNTQYF. DNA of the CDR3: TGTGCCAGCAGTTACTCGAGACTGCAAAATACGCAGTATTTT.